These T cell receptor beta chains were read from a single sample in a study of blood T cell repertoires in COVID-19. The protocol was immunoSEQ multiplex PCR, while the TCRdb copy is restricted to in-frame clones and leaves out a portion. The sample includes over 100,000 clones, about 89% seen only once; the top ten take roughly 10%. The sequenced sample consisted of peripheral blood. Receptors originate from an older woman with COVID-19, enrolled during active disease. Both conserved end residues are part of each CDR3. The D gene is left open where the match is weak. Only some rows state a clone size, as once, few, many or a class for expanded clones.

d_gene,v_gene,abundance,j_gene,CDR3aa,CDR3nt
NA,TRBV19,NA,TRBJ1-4,CASSRGGEKLFF,TGTGCCAGTAGCAGGGGAGGGGAAAAACTGTTTTTT
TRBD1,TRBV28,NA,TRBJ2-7,CASSLQGAMGQYF,TGTGCCAGCAGTTTGCAGGGGGCGATGGGGCAGTACTTC
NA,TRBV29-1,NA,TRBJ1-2,CSVSEYNYGYTF,TGCAGCGTTTCGGAGTATAACTATGGCTACACCTTC
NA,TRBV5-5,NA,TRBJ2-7,CASSLRGSYEQYF,TGTGCCAGCAGCTTGCGCGGCTCCTACGAGCAGTACTTC
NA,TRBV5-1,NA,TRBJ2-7,CASSWGVAGDSYEQYF,TGCGCCAGCAGCTGGGGCGTTGCAGGGGACTCCTACGAGCAGTACTTC
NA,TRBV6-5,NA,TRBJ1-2,CASRRQNYGYTF,TGTGCCAGCAGGAGACAGAACTATGGCTACACCTTC
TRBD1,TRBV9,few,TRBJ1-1,CASSRSTGTEAFF,TGTGCCAGCAGCCGTTCGACAGGGACTGAAGCTTTCTTT
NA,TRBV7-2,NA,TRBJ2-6,CASSLARDSGANVLTF,TGTGCCAGCAGCTTAGCGCGGGACTCTGGGGCCAACGTCCTGACTTTC
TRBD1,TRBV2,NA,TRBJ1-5,CASSPLRTGDQPQHF,TGTGCCAGCAGTCCTCTTAGGACAGGGGACCAGCCCCAGCATTTT
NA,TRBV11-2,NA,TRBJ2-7,CASSFGGNRGVPYEQYF,TGTGCCAGCAGCTTCGGGGGAAACAGGGGAGTCCCCTACGAGCAGTACTTC
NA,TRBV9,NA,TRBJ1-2,CASTRTENYGYTF,TGTGCCAGCACCCGAACAGAAAACTATGGCTACACCTTC
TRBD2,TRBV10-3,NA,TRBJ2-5,CAISESGRSSGARETQYF,TGTGCCATCAGTGAGTCGGGGCGGTCTAGCGGGGCCAGGGAGACCCAGTACTTC
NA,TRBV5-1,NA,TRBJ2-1,CASSLVSAGDNEQFF,TGCGCCAGCAGCTTGGTCTCGGCAGGGGACAATGAGCAGTTCTTC
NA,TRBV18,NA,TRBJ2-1,CASSTNRDTYNEQFF,TGTGCCAGCTCAACCAATAGGGACACCTACAATGAGCAGTTCTTC
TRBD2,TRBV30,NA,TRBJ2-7,CAWDRGGVYEQYF,TGTGCCTGGGACCGGGGGGGCGTCTACGAGCAGTACTTC
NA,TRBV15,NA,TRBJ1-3,CATSRSGVGNTIYF,TGTGCCACCAGCAGAAGCGGGGTAGGAAACACCATATATTTT
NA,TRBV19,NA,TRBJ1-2,CASSIRTNYGYTF,TGTGCCAGTAGTATCCGGACAAACTATGGCTACACCTTC
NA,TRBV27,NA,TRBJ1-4,CASGWAQWREKLFF,TGTGCCAGCGGTTGGGCCCAATGGAGGGAAAAACTGTTTTTT
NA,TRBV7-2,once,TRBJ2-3,CASSRRGAIQIDTQYF,TGTGCCAGCAGTCGTCGGGGGGCCATTCAAATAGATACGCAGTATTTT
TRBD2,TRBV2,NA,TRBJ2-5,CASRERGAKETQYF,TGTGCCAGCAGGGAGCGGGGGGCCAAAGAGACCCAGTACTTC
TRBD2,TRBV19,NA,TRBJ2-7,CASSIGASGSYEQYF,TGTGCCAGTAGTATAGGTGCTAGCGGTTCCTACGAGCAGTACTTC
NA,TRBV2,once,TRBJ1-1,CASSAGRENTEAFF,TGTGCCAGCAGTGCCGGGAGGGAGAACACTGAAGCTTTCTTT
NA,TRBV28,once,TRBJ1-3,CASSFVGGSGNTIYF,TGTGCCAGCAGTTTCGTCGGGGGCTCTGGAAACACCATATATTTT
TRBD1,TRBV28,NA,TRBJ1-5,CASQPRGTGSNQPQHF,TGTGCCAGCCAACCCAGGGGGACGGGGAGCAATCAGCCCCAGCATTTT
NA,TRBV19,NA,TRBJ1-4,CASSIQGSEKLFF,TGTGCCAGTAGTATCCAGGGGAGCGAAAAACTGTTTTTT
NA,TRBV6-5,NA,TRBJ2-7,CASTQGPSSYEQYF,TGTGCCAGCACCCAGGGCCCCAGCTCCTACGAGCAGTACTTC
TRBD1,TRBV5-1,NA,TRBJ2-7,CASSPGTGGFVTYEQYF,TGCGCCAGCAGCCCGGGGACAGGGGGATTCGTAACCTACGAGCAGTACTTC
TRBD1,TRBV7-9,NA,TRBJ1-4,CASSLTGGAEKLFF,TGTGCCAGCAGCTTGACAGGGGGCGCTGAAAAACTGTTTTTT
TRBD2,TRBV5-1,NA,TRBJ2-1,CASSWTPSGGYNEQFF,TGCGCCAGCAGCTGGACCCCGAGCGGGGGCTACAATGAGCAGTTCTTC
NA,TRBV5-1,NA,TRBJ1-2,CASSSSGDYGYTF,TGCGCCAGCAGCTCGTCAGGGGACTATGGCTACACCTTC
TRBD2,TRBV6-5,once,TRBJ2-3,CASTLLAGSDTQYF,TGTGCCAGCACCCTACTAGCGGGGTCCGATACGCAGTATTTT
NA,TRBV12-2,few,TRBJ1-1,CASRSTPGQGIMDTEAFF,TGTGCAAGTCGCTCCACCCCGGGACAGGGGATTATGGACACTGAAGCTTTCTTT
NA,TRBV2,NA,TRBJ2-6,CASSVRSGANVLTF,TGTGCCAGCAGTGTGCGCTCTGGGGCCAACGTCCTGACTTTC
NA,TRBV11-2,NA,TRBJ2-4,CASSLEGGATIQYF,TGTGCCAGCAGCTTAGAAGGGGGTGCGACAATCCAGTACTTC
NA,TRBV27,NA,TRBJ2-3,CASSFSGTQYF,TGTGCCAGCAGTTTTTCGGGTACGCAGTATTTT
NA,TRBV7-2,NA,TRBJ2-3,CASSERGLVGTQYF,TGTGCCAGCAGCGAAAGGGGGTTAGTAGGTACGCAGTATTTT
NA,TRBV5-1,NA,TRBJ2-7,CASPPRGGLSYEQYF,TGCGCCAGCCCACCGAGGGGGGGACTCTCCTACGAGCAGTACTTC
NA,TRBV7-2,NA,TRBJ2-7,CASSRTPAYEQYF,TGTGCCAGCAGCCGGACACCAGCCTACGAGCAGTACTTC
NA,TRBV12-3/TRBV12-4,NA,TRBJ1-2,CASSHYGYTF,TGTGCCAGCAGCCATTATGGCTACACCTTC
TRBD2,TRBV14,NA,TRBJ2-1,CASSQVTGLAGARGNEQFF,TGTGCCAGCAGCCAAGTGACGGGACTAGCGGGGGCCAGGGGGAATGAGCAGTTCTTC
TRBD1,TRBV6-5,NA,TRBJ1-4,CASSLDRDNEKLFF,TGTGCCAGCAGCCTAGACAGGGATAATGAAAAACTGTTTTTT
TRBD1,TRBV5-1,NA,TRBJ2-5,CASSLTGGQETQYF,TGCGCCAGCAGCCTGACAGGGGGCCAAGAGACCCAGTACTTC
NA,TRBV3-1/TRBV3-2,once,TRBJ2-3,CASSQEQGTDTQYF,TGTGCCAGCAGCCAAGAGCAGGGAACAGATACGCAGTATTTT
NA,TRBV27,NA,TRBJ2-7,CASSLGPRGYEQYF,TGTGCCAGCAGTTTAGGCCCCAGGGGCTACGAGCAGTACTTC
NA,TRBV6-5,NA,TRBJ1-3,CASSYSNGAGNTIYF,TGTGCCAGCAGTTACTCGAACGGGGCTGGAAACACCATATATTTT
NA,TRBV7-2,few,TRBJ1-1,CASSLYGGDTEAFF,TGTGCCAGCAGCTTATATGGGGGGGACACTGAAGCTTTCTTT
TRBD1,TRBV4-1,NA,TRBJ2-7,CASSQAGTGLSYEQYF,TGCGCCAGCAGCCAAGCCGGGACAGGACTATCCTACGAGCAGTACTTC
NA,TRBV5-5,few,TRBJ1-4,CASSLAANEKLFF,TGTGCCAGCAGCTTGGCAGCTAATGAAAAACTGTTTTTT
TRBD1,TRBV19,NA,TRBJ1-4,CASSPGTDEKLFF,TGTGCCAGTAGTCCCGGGACAGATGAAAAACTGTTTTTT
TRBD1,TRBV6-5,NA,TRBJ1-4,CASSRGTAHEKLFF,TGTGCCAGCAGCCGGGGGACAGCTCATGAAAAACTGTTTTTT
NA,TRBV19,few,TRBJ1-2,CASSTRLMDGYTF,TGTGCCAGTAGTACGCGACTGATGGATGGCTACACCTTC
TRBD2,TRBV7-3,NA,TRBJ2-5,CASSKSGAQETQYF,TGTGCCAGCAGCAAAAGCGGGGCCCAAGAGACCCAGTACTTC
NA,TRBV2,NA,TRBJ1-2,CASTDNRVLGYGYTF,TGTGCCAGCACCGACAACAGGGTCCTCGGCTATGGCTACACCTTC